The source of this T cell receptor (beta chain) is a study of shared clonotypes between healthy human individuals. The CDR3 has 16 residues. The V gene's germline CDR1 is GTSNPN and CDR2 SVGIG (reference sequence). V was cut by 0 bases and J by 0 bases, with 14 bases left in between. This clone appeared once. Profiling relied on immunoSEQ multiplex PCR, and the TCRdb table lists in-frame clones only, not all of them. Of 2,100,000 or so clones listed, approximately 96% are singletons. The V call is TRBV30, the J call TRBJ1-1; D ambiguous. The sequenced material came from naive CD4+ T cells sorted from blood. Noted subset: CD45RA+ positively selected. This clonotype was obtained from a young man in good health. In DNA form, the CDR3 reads TGTGCCTGGAGTGTACTGTCGGCAACTCTGAACACTGAAGCTTTCTTT. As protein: CAWSVLSATLNTEAFF.